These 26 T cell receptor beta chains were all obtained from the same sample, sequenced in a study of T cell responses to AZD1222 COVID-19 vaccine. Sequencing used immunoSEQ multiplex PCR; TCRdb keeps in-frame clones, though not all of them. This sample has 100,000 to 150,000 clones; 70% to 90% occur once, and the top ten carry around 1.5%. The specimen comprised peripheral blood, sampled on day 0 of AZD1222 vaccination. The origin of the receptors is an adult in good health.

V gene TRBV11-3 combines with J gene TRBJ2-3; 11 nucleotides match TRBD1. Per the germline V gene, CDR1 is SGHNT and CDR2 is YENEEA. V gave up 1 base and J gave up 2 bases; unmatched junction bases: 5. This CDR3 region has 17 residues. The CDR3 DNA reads TGTGCCAGCAGCTTAGGGGACAGGGGGTCCCCCACAGATACGCAGTATTTT. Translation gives CASSLGDRGSPTDTQYF.

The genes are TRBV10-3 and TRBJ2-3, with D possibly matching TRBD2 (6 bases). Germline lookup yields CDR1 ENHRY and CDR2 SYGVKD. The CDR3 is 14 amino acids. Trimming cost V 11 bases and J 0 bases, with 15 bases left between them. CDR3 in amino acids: CAALVSGSTDTQYF. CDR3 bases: TGTGCCGCCCTGGTCAGCGGGAGCACAGATACGCAGTATTTT.

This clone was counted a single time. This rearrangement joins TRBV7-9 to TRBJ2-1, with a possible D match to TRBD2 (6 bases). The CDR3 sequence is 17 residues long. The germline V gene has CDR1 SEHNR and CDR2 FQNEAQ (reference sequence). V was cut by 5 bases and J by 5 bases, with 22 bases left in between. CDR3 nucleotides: TGTGCCAGCAGCCCCACCGTTGCCCGGGAGTTCGACAATGAGCAGTTCTTC. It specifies CASSPTVAREFDNEQFF.

CDR3 sequence reads: CASSSVIADTGELFF. CDR3 in DNA: TGTGCCAGCAGCTCAGTCATTGCGGACACCGGGGAGCTGTTTTTT. The genes are TRBV11-3 and TRBJ2-2; no reliable D call. CDR3 length: 15 residues. Germline V gives CDR1 SGHNT, CDR2 YENEEA. Trimming took 4 bases from V and 3 from J, leaving 12 bases between them.

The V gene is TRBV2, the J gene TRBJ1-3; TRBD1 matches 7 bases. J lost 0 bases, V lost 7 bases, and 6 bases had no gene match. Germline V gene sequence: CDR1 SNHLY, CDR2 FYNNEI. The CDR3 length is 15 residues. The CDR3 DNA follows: TGTGCCAGCATCAGGGACAGACTCTCTGGAAACACCATATATTTT. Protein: CASIRDRLSGNTIYF. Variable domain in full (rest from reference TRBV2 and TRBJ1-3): EPEVTQTPSHQVTQMGQEVILRCVPISNHLYFYWYRQILGQKVEFLVSFYNNEISEKSEIFDDQFSVERPDGSNFTLKIRSTKLEDSAMYFCASIRDRLSGNTIYFGEGSWLTVV.

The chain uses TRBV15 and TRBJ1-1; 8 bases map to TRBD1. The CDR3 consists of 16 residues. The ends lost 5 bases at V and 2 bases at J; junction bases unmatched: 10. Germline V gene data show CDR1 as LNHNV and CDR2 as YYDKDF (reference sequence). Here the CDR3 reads CATSGKLTGANTEAFF. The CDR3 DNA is TGTGCCACCAGCGGAAAATTGACAGGGGCCAACACTGAAGCTTTCTTT.

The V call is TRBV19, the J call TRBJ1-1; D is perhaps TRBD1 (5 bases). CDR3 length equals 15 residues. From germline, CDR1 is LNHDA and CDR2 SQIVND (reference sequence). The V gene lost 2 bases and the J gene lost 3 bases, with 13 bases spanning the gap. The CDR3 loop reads CASSIQGVRHTEAFF. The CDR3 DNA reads TGTGCCAGTAGTATACAGGGTGTGAGGCACACTGAAGCTTTCTTT.

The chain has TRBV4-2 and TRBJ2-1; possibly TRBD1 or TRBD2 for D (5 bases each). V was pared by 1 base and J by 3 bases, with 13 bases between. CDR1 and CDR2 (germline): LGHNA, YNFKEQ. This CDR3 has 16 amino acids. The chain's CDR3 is CASSQGGQGLYNEQFF. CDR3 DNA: TGTGCCAGCAGCCAAGGCGGGCAGGGCCTCTACAATGAGCAGTTCTTC.

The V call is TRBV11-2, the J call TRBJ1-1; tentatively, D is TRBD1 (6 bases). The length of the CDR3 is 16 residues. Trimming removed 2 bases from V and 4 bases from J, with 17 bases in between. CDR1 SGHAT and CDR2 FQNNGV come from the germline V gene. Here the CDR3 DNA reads TGTGCCAGCAGCTTAAGTCCGGGACACAACCCCACTGAAGCTTTCTTT. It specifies CASSLSPGHNPTEAFF.

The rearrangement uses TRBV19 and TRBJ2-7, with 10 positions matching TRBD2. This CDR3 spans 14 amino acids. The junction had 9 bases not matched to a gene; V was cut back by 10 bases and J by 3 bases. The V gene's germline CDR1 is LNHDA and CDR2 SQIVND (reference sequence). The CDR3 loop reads CATSLAGTFYEQYF. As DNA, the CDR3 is TGTGCCACCTCACTAGCGGGGACTTTCTACGAGCAGTACTTC.

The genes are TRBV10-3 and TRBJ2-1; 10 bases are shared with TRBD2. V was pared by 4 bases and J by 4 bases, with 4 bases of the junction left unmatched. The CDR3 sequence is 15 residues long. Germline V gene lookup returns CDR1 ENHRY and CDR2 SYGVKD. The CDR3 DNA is TGTGCCATCAGTGGGACTAGCGGACAATACAATGAGCAGTTCTTC. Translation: CAISGTSGQYNEQFF.

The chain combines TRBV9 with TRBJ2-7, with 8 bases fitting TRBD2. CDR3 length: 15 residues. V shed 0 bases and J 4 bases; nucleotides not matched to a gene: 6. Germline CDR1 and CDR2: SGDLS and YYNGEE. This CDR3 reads CASSVGSREDYEQYF. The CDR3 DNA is TGTGCCAGCAGCGTAGGATCGCGGGAGGATTACGAGCAGTACTTC.

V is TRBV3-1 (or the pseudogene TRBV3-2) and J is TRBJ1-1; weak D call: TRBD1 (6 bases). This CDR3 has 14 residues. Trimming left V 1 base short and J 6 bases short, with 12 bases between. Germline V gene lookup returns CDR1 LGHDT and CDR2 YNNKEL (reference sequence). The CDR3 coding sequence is TGTGCCAGCAGCCAAGGCGGGGGGCGTTCTGAAGCTTTCTTT. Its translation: CASSQGGGRSEAFF.

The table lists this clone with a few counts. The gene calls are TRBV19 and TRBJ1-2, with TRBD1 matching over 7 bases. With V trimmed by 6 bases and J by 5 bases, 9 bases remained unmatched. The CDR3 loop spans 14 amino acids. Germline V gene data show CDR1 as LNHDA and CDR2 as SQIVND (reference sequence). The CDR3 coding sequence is TGTGCCAGTAGCACGGGACAGACACTATATGGCTACACCTTC. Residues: CASSTGQTLYGYTF.

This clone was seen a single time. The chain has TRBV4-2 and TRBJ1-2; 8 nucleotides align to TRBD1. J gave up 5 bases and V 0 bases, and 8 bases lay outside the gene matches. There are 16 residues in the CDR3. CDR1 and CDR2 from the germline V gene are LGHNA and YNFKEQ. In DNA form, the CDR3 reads TGTGCCAGCAGCCAAGAGGCGACAGGGGTCAGGTATGGCTACACCTTC. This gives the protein CASSQEATGVRYGYTF.

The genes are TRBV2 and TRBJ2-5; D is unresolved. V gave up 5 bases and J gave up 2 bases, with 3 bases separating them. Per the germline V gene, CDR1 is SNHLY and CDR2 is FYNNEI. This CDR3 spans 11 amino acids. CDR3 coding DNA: TGTGCCAGCAGTTCTCAAGAGACCCAGTACTTC. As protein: CASSSQETQYF.

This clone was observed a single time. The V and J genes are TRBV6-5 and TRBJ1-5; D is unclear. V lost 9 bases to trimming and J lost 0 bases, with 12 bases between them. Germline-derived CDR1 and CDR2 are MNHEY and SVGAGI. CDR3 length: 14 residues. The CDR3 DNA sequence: TGTGCCAGTTCACGGGGAGTTAGCAATCAGCCCCAGCATTTT. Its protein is CASSRGVSNQPQHF.

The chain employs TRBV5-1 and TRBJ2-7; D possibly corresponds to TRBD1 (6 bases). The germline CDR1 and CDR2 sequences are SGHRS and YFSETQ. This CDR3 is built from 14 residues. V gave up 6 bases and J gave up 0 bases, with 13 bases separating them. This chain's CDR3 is CASMRQAFSYEQYF. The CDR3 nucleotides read TGCGCCAGCATGAGACAGGCGTTCTCCTACGAGCAGTACTTC.

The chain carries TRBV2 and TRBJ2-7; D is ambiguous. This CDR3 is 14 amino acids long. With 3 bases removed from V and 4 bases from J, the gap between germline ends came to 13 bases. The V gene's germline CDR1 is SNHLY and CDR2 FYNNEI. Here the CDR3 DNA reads TGTGCCAGCAGTGACCCGCTCGCGCGGTACGAGCAGTACTTC. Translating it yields CASSDPLARYEQYF.

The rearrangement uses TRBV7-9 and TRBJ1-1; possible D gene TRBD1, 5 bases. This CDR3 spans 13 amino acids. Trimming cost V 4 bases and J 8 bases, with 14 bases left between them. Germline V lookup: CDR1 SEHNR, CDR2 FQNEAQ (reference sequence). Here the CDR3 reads CASSSFQGWEAFF. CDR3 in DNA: TGTGCCAGCAGCTCGTTTCAGGGATGGGAAGCTTTCTTT. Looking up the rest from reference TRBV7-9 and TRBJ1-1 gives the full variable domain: DTGVSQNPRHKITKRGQNVTFRCDPISEHNRLYWYRQTLGQGPEFLTYFQNEAQLEKSRLLSDRFSAERPKGSFSTLEIQRTEQGDSAMYLCASSSFQGWEAFFGQGTRLTVV.

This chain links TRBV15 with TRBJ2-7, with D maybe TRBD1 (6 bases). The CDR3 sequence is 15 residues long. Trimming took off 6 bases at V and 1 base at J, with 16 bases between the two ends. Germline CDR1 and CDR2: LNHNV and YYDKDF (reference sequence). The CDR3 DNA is TGTGCCACCAGTGAGAGAAGGACAGCGTCCTACGAGCAGTACTTC. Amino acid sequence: CATSERRTASYEQYF.

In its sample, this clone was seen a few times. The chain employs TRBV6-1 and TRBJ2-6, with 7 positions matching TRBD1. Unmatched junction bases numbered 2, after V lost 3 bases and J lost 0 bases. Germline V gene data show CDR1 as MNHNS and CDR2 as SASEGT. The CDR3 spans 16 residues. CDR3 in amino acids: CASSERTGSGANVLTF. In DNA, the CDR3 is TGTGCCAGCAGTGAGCGGACAGGCTCTGGGGCCAACGTCCTGACTTTC.

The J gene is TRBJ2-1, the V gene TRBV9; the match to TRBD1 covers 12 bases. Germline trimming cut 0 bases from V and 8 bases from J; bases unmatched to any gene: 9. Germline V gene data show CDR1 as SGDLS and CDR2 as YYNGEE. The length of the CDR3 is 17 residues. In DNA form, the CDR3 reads TGTGCCAGCAGCGTAGATATGGGGACAGGGGGCGGGGATGAGCAGTTCTTC. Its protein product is CASSVDMGTGGGDEQFF.

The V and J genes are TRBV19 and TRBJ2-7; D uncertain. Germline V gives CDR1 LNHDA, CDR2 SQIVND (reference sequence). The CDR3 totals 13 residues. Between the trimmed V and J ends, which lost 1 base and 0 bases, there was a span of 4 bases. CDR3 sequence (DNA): TGTGCCAGTAGTATAGTAGCCTCCTACGAGCAGTACTTC. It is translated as CASSIVASYEQYF.

As DNA, the CDR3 is TGTGCCAGCAGCCCGTGGACAGGGGATACTTACGAGCAGTACTTC. Protein: CASSPWTGDTYEQYF. The V call is TRBV5-5, the J call TRBJ2-7; 9 positions match TRBD1. Germline CDR1 SGHKS, CDR2 YYEKEE (reference sequence). The length of the CDR3 is 15 residues. The V and J ends lost 4 bases and 4 bases, in that order; junction bases with no gene match: 9.

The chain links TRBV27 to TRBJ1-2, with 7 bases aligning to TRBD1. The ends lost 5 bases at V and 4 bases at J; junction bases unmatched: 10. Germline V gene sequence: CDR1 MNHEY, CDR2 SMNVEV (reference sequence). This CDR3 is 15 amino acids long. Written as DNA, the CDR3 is TGTGCCAGCAGTCCTGCCCGGACAGGACGCTATGGCTACACCTTC. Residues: CASSPARTGRYGYTF.